Each of the 2 T cell receptor beta chains below was sequenced from the same sample in a study of post-analysis software for immune sequencing data. Tagging with unique molecular identifiers was a feature of the TCR beta cDNA libraries. TCRdb itself ran the PCR reads through MiXCR, one entry per CDR3 protein. The sample lists about 160,000 distinct CDR3 sequences, 35% to 40% occurring once. Here the sequenced sample was blood, taken after autologous hematopoietic stem cell transplantation. All receptors come from a girl between 10 and 17 years old with multiple sclerosis.

The chain recombines TRBV27 with TRBJ1-5; 11 bases fit TRBD1. Unmatched junction bases numbered 11, after V lost 8 bases and J lost 2 bases. Per germline, CDR1 MNHEY and CDR2 SMNVEV (reference sequence). The CDR3 loop spans 17 amino acids. The CDR3 loop is CASLGTGGAGGNQPQHF. The CDR3 region has the DNA TGTGCCAGCCTCGGGACAGGGGGAGCCGGGGGCAATCAGCCCCAGCATTTT.

The chain has TRBV6-2 or TRBV6-3 and TRBJ2-7; 9 bases align to TRBD2. Germline assignment: CDR1 MNHEY and CDR2 SVGEGT. The CDR3 loop spans 17 amino acids. V shed 3 bases, J shed 0 bases, and the junction held 9 bases outside the gene matches. The CDR3 DNA reads TGTGCCAGCAGTTATAGGCCTAGCGGGGCCTTCTCCTACGAGCAGTACTTC. It translates to CASSYRPSGAFSYEQYF.